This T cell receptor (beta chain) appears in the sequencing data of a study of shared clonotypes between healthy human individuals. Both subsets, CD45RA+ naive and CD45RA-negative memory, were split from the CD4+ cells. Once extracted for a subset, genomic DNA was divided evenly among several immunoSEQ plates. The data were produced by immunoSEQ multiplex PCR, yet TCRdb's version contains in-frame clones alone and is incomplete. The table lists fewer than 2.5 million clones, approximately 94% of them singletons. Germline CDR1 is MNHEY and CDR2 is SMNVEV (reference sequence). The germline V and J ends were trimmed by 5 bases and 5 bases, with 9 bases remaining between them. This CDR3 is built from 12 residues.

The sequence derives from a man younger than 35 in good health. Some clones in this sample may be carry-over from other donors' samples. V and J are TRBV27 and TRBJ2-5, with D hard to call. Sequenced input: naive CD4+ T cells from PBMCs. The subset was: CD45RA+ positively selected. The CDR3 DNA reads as TGTGCCAGCAGTCAAGTCGCGGAGACCCAGTACTTC. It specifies CASSQVAETQYF.